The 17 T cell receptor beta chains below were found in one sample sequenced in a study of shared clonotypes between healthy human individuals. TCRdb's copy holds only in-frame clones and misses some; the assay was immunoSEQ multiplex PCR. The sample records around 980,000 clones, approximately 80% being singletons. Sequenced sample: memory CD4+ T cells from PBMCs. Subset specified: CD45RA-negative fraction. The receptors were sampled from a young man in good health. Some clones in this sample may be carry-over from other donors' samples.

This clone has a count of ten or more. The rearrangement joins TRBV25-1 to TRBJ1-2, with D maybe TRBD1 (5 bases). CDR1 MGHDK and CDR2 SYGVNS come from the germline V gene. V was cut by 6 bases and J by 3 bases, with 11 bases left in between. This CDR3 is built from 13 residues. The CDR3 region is CASSPRGDYGYTF. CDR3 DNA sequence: TGTGCCAGCAGCCCGCGGGGCGACTATGGCTACACCTTC.

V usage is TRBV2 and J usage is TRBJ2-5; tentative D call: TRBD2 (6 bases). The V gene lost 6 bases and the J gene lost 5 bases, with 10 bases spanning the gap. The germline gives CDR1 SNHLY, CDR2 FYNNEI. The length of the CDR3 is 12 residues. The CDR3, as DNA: TGTGCCAGCAGATTAAGCGGGGAGACCCAGTACTTC. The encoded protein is CASRLSGETQYF. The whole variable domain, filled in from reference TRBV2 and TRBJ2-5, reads EPEVTQTPSHQVTQMGQEVILRCVPISNHLYFYWYRQILGQKVEFLVSFYNNEISEKSEIFDDQFSVERPDGSNFTLKIRSTKLEDSAMYFCASRLSGETQYFGPGTRLLVL.

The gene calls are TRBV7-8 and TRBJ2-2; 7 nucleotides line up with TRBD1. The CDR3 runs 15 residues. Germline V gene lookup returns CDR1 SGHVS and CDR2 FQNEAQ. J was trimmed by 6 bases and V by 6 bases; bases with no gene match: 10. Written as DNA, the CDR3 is TGTGCCAGCAGACGGAGACAGGGTCGCGCCGGGGAGCTGTTTTTT. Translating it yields CASRRRQGRAGELFF.

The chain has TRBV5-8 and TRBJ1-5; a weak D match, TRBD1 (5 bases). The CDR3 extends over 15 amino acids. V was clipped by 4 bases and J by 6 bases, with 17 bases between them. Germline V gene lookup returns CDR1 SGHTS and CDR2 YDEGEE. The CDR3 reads CASSRKGSGSQPQHF. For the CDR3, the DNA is TGTGCCAGCAGCCGAAAGGGGAGCGGAAGTCAGCCCCAGCATTTT.

The CDR3 sequence is CASSFSGGSGYEQFF. CDR3 DNA: TGTGCCAGCAGCTTTAGCGGGGGGTCCGGTTATGAGCAGTTCTTC. The chain joins TRBV7-9 to TRBJ2-1; 10 bases fit TRBD2. The V gene's germline CDR1 is SEHNR and CDR2 FQNEAQ (reference sequence). The CDR3 extends over 15 amino acids. Germline trimming cut 3 bases from V and 8 bases from J; bases unmatched to any gene: 7. Full variable domain (remainder filled in from reference TRBV7-9 and TRBJ2-1): DTGVSQNPRHKITKRGQNVTFRCDPISEHNRLYWYRQTLGQGPEFLTYFQNEAQLEKSRLLSDRFSAERPKGSFSTLEIQRTEQGDSAMYLCASSFSGGSGYEQFFGPGTRLTVL.

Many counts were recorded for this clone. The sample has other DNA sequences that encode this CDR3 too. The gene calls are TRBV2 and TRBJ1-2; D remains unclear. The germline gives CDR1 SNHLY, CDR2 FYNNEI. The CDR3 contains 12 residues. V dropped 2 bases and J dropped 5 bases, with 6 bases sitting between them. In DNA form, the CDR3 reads TGTGCCAGCAGTGAACAGAGTTATGGCTACACCTTC. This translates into CASSEQSYGYTF. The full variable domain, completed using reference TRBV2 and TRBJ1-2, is EPEVTQTPSHQVTQMGQEVILRCVPISNHLYFYWYRQILGQKVEFLVSFYNNEISEKSEIFDDQFSVERPDGSNFTLKIRSTKLEDSAMYFCASSEQSYGYTFGSGTRLTVV.

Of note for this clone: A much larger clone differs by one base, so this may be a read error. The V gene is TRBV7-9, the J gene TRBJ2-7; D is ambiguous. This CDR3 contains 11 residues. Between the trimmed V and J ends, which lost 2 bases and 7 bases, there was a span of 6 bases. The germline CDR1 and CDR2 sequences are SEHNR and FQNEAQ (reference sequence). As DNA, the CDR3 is TGTGCCAGCAGCTTAATAGGAGAGCAGTACTTC. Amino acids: CASSLIGEQYF. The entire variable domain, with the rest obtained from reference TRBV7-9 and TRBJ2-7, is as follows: DTGVSQNPRHKITKRGQNVTFRCDPISEHNRLYWYRQTLGQGPEFLTYFQNEAQLEKSRLLSDRFSAERPKGSFSTLEIQRTEQGDSAMYLCASSLIGEQYFGPGTRLTVT.

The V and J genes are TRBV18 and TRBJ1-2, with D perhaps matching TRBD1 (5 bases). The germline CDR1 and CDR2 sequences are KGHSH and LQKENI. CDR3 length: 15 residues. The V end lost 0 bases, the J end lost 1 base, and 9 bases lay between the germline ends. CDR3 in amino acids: CASSPPGDINYGYTF. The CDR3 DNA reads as TGTGCCAGCTCACCACCGGGGGATATTAACTATGGCTACACCTTC.

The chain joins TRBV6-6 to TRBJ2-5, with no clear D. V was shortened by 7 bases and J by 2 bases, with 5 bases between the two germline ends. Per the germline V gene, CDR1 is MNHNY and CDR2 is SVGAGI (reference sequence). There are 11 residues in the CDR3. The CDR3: CASKRQETQYF. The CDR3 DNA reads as TGTGCCAGCAAAAGACAAGAGACCCAGTACTTC.

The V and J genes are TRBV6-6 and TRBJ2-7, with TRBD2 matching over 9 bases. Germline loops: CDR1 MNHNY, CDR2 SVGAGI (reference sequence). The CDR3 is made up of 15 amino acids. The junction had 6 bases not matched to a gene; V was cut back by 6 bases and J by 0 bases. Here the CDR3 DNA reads TGTGCCAGCAGCCTTGGTAGCGGGGGCTCCTACGAGCAGTACTTC. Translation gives CASSLGSGGSYEQYF.

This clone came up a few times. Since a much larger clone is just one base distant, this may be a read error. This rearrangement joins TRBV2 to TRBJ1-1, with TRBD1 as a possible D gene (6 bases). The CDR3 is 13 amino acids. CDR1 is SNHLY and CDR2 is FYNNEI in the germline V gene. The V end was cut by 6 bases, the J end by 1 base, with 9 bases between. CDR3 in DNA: TGTGCCAGCAGATTGGGACAGAACACTGAAGCTTTCTTT. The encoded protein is CASRLGQNTEAFF. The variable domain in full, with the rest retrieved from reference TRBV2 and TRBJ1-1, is EPEVTQTPSHQVTQMGQEVILRCVPISNHLYFYWYRQILGQKVEFLVSFYNNEISEKSEIFDDQFSVERPDGSNFTLKIRSTKLEDSAMYFCASRLGQNTEAFFGQGTRLTVV.

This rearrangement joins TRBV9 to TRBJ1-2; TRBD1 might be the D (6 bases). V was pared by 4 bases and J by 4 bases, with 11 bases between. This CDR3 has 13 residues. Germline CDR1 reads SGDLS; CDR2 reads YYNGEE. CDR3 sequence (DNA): TGTGCCAGCAGCCCCAGGGGTAGCTATGGCTACACCTTC. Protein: CASSPRGSYGYTF.

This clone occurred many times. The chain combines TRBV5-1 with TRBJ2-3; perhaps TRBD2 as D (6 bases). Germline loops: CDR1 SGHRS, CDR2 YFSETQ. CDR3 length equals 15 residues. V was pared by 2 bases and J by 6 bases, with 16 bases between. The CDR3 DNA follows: TGCGCCAGCAGCTTAATATCGGGAGTGGTGGATACGCAGTATTTT. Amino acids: CASSLISGVVDTQYF.

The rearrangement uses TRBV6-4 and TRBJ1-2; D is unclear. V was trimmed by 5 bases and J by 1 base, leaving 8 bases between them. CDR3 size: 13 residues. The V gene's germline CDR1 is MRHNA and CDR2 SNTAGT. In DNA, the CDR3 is TGTGCCAGCAGTAAAACAGTTAACTATGGCTACACCTTC. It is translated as CASSKTVNYGYTF.

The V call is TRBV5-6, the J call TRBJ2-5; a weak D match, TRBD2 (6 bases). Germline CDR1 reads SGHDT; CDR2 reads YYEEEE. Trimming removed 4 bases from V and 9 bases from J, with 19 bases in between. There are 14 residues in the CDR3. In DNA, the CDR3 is TGTGCCAGCAGCAGAACCCTGCGCAGGGAGGCCCAGTACTTC. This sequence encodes CASSRTLRREAQYF.

In nucleotides, the CDR3 is TGTGCCACCAGCTTAAGGACAGGGGCCATCTACGAGCAGTACTTC. Translated: CATSLRTGAIYEQYF. The chain uses TRBV15 and TRBJ2-7; 9 nucleotides match TRBD1. This CDR3 comprises 15 residues. The germline V gene encodes CDR1 LNHNV and CDR2 YYDKDF (reference sequence). The V segment lost 5 bases and the J segment 3 bases; nucleotides outside the gene matches: 8.

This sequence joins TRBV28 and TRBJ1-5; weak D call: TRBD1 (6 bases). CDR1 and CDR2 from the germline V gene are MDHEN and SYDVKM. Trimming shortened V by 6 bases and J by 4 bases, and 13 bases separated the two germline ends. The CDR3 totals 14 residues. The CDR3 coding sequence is TGTGCCAGCAGCCACGGGGGGCCTAATCAGCCCCAGCATTTT. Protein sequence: CASSHGGPNQPQHF.